This record covers a single TCR beta chain. Its antigen is unknown. At one boundary the junction diverges from the germline segment, which might be a read error. A modified ARM-PCR protocol with three rounds of nested PCR amplified TCRbeta. TCRdb passed the multiplex PCR reads through MiXCR, listing each CDR3 protein once. The sample holds some 66,000 distinct CDR3 sequences, about 56% seen once. This sample's RNA came from whole unsorted tissue. This non-tumor lung sample came from over 3 cm beyond the tumor edge. Between August and November 2014, newly diagnosed, chemotherapy-naive lung cancer patients underwent thoracic surgery in China. The data were obtained in a study of tumor and adjacent non-tumor tissue in lung cancer. Study-wide results and limits: Tumor tissue had significantly higher TCR diversity than normal lung.

The receptor's source is a man between 65 and 85 years old with non-small cell lung cancer. Sequencing used distant non-tumor lung tissue.

CDR3 sequence: CTSSLDRLTSAGDLFF. The CDR3 DNA reads as TGTACCAGCAGCTTAGATCGACTAACCTCGGCCGGGGACCTGTTTTTT. The chain couples TRBV11-2 to TRBJ2-2; D possibly uses TRBD1 or TRBD2 (5 bases each). The CDR3 has 16 amino acids. Germline CDR1 is SGHAT and CDR2 is FQNNGV.